This T cell receptor beta chain is from a study of T cell repertoires in cytomegalovirus infection. Study-wide background: Public TCR beta signature analysis indicated the presence of both CMV infection and matching HLA type.

The CDR3 runs to 11 residues. Trimming took off 6 bases at V and 3 bases at J, with 5 bases between the two ends. A word on this clonotype: What it binds is unknown.

TCRdb re-derived calls from the reads in MiXCR, one entry per CDR3 protein. The sample has some 500,000 distinct CDR3 sequences, 33% seen once. V usage is TRBV12-3 or TRBV12-4 and J usage is TRBJ1-2; D ambiguous. Sequences were derived from cultured PBMCs, sampled from culture after CMV antigen stimulation. This TCR derives from a human donor in good health (CMV status not recorded). Some clones in this sample may be carry-over from other donors' samples. The CDR3 sequence: CASRRDYGYTF. CDR3 sequence (DNA): TGTGCCAGCAGGCGGGACTATGGCTACACCTTC.